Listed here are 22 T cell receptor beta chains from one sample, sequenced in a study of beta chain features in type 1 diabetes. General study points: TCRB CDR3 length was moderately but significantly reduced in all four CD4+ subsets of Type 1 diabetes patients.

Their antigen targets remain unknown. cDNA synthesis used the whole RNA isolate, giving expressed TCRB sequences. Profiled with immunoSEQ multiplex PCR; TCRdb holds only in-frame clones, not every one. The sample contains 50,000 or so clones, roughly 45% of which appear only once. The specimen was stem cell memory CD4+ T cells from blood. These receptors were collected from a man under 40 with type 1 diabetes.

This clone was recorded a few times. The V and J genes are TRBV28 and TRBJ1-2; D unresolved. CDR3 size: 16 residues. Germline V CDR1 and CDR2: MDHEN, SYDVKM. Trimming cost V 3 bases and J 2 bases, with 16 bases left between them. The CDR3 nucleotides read TGTGCCAGCAGTTTGAGGTGGCGGGGAAGCAACTATGGCTACACCTTC. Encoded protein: CASSLRWRGSNYGYTF.

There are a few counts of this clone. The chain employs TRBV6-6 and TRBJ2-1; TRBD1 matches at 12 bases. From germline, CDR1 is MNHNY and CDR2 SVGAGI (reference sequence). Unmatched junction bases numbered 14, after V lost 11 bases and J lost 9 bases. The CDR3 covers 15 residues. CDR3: CAATPGQGALTEQFF. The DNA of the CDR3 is TGTGCCGCCACCCCGGGACAGGGGGCGCTGACTGAGCAGTTCTTC.

CDR3 protein: CASSSHWGGYNEQFF. The CDR3 DNA follows: TGTGCCAGCAGCTCCCATTGGGGCGGTTACAATGAGCAGTTCTTC. The rearrangement uses TRBV9 and TRBJ2-1; tentatively, D is TRBD1 (5 bases). V was pared by 4 bases and J by 4 bases, with 15 bases between. The CDR3 consists of 15 residues. The germline CDR1 and CDR2 sequences are SGDLS and YYNGEE.

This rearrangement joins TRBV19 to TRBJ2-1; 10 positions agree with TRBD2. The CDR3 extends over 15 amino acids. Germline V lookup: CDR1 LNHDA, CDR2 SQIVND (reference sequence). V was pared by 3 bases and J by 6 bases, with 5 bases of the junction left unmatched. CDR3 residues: CASSILAGVVNEQFF. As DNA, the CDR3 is TGTGCCAGTAGTATCCTAGCGGGAGTTGTCAATGAGCAGTTCTTC.

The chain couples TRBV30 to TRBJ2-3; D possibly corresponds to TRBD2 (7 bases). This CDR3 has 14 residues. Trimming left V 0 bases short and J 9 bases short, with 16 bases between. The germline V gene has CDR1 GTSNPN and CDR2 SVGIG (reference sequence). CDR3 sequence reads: CAWSVRGGTGTQYF. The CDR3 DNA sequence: TGTGCCTGGAGTGTCAGGGGAGGGACTGGCACGCAGTATTTT.

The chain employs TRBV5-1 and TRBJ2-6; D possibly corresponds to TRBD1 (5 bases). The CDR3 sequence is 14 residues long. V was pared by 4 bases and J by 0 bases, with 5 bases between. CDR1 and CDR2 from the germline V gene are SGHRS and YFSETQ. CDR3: CASSDSSGANVLTF. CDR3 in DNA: TGCGCCAGCAGCGACAGCTCTGGGGCCAACGTCCTGACTTTC. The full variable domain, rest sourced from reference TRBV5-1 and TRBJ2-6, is KAGVTQTPRYLIKTRGQQVTLSCSPISGHRSVSWYQQTPGQGLQFLFEYFSETQRNKGNFPGRFSGRQFSNSRSEMNVSTLELGDSALYLCASSDSSGANVLTFGAGSRLTVL.

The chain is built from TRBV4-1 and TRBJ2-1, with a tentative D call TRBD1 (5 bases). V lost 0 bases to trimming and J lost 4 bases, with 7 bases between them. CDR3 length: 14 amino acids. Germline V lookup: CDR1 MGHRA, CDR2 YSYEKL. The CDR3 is CASSQENRYNEQFF. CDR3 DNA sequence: TGCGCCAGCAGCCAAGAAAACAGGTACAATGAGCAGTTCTTC.

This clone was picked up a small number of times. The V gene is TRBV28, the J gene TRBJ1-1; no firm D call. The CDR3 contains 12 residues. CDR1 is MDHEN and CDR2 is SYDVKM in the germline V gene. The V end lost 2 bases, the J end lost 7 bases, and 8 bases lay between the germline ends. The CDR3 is CASSLSGLEAFF. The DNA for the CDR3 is TGTGCCAGCAGTTTAAGCGGACTTGAAGCTTTCTTT.

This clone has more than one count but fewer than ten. The DNA of the CDR3 is TGTGCCAGCAGCAAGGGACAGGCGGGCTCTGGGGCCAACGTCCTGACTTTC. The encoded protein is CASSKGQAGSGANVLTF. The genes are TRBV21-1 and TRBJ2-6; TRBD1 is taken as the D call from the table, unchecked against the DNA. TRBV21-1 is shown as a pseudogene. This CDR3 is 17 amino acids long.

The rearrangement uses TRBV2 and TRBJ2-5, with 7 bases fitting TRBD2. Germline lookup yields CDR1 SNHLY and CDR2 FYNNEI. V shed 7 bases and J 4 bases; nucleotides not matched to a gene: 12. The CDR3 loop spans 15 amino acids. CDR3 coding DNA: TGTGCCAGCACCCCCCAGGGAGGGGAGGGAGAGACCCAGTACTTC. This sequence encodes CASTPQGGEGETQYF.

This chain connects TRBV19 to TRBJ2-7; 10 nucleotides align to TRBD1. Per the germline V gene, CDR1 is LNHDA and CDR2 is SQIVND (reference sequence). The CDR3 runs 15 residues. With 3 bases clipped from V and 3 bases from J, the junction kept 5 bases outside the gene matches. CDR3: CASSMSGTGVYEQYF. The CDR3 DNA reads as TGTGCCAGTAGTATGTCCGGGACAGGGGTCTACGAGCAGTACTTC.

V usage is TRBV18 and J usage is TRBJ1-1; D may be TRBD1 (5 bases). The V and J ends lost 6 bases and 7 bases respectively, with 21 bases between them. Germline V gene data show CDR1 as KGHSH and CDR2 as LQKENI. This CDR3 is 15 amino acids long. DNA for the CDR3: TGTGCCAGCTCCCCCGAGTTGGCAGGGAACGGTGAAGCTTTCTTT. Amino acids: CASSPELAGNGEAFF. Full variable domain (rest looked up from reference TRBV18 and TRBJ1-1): NAGVMQNPRHLVRRRGQEARLRCSPMKGHSHVYWYRQLPEEGLKFMVYLQKENIIDESGMPKERFSAEFPKEGPSILRIQQVVRGDSAAYFCASSPELAGNGEAFFGQGTRLTVV.

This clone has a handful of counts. CDR3 sequence reads: CASSFRIAGGETQYF. CDR3 DNA sequence: TGTGCCAGCAGCTTTCGGATAGCGGGGGGGGAGACCCAGTACTTC. The chain is built from TRBV7-2 and TRBJ2-5; 11 nucleotides match TRBD2. With 3 bases clipped from V and 5 bases from J, the junction kept 5 bases outside the gene matches. Germline V lookup: CDR1 SGHTA, CDR2 FQGNSA. The CDR3 is made up of 15 amino acids.

The CDR3 sequence: CASKDRDSSYEQYF. CDR3 nucleotides: TGTGCCAGCAAGGATCGGGACAGCTCCTACGAGCAGTACTTC. The genes are TRBV2 and TRBJ2-7; 7 bases are shared with TRBD1. Per germline, CDR1 SNHLY and CDR2 FYNNEI. The CDR3 covers 14 residues. The V segment lost 7 bases and the J segment 0 bases; nucleotides outside the gene matches: 6. Full variable domain (outside the CDR3, taken from reference TRBV2 and TRBJ2-7): EPEVTQTPSHQVTQMGQEVILRCVPISNHLYFYWYRQILGQKVEFLVSFYNNEISEKSEIFDDQFSVERPDGSNFTLKIRSTKLEDSAMYFCASKDRDSSYEQYFGPGTRLTVT.

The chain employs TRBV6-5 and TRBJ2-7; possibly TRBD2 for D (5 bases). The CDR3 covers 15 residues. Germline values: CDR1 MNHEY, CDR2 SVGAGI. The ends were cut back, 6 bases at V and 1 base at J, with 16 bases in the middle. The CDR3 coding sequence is TGTGCCAGCAGCCCGATAACTCCGGGGTCCTACGAGCAGTACTTC. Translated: CASSPITPGSYEQYF.

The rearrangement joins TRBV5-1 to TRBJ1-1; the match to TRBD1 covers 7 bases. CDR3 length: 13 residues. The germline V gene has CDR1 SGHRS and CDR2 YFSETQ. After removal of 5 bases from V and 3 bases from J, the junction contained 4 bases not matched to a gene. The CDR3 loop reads CASRDRVDTEAFF. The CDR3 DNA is TGCGCCAGCAGAGACAGGGTAGACACTGAAGCTTTCTTT.

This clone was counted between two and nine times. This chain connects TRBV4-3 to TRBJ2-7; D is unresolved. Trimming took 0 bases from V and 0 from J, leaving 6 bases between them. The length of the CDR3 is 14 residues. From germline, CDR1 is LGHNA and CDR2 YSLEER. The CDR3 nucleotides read TGCGCCAGCAGCCAAGAAGCCATCTCCTACGAGCAGTACTTC. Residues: CASSQEAISYEQYF.

CDR3 sequence: CASSQGLYGYTF. DNA of the CDR3: TGTGCCAGCAGCCAAGGTCTCTATGGCTACACCTTC. The chain employs TRBV4-2 and TRBJ1-2; D uncertain. This CDR3 has 12 residues. CDR1 LGHNA and CDR2 YNFKEQ come from the germline V gene. The V end was cut by 1 base, the J end by 4 bases, with 4 bases between.

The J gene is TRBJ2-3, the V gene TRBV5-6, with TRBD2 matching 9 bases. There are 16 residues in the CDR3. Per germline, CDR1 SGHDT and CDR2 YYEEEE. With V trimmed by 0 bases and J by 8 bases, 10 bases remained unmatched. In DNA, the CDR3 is TGTGCCAGCAGCTTGGGACTAGCGGCAAGGGGGGCTACGCAGTATTTT. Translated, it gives CASSLGLAARGATQYF.

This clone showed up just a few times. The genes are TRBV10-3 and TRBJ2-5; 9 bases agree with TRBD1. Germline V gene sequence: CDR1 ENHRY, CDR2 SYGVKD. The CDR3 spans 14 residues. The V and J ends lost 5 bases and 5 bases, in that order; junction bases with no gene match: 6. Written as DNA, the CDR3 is TGTGCCATCAGTACAGGGGGCCTCGGGGAGACCCAGTACTTC. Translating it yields CAISTGGLGETQYF.

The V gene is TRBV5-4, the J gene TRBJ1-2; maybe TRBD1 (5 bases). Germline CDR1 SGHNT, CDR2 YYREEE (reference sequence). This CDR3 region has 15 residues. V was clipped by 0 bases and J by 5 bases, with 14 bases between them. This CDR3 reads CASSLGVAGEYGYTF. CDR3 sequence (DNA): TGTGCCAGCAGCTTGGGAGTTGCGGGGGAATATGGCTACACCTTC.

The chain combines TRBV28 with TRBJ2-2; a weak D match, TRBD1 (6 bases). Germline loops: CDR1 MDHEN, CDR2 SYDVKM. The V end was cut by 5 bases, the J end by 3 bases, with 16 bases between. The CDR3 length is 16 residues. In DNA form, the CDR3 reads TGTGCCAGCAGTGAAACGGGCAGGGGACACACCGGGGAGCTGTTTTTT. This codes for CASSETGRGHTGELFF.